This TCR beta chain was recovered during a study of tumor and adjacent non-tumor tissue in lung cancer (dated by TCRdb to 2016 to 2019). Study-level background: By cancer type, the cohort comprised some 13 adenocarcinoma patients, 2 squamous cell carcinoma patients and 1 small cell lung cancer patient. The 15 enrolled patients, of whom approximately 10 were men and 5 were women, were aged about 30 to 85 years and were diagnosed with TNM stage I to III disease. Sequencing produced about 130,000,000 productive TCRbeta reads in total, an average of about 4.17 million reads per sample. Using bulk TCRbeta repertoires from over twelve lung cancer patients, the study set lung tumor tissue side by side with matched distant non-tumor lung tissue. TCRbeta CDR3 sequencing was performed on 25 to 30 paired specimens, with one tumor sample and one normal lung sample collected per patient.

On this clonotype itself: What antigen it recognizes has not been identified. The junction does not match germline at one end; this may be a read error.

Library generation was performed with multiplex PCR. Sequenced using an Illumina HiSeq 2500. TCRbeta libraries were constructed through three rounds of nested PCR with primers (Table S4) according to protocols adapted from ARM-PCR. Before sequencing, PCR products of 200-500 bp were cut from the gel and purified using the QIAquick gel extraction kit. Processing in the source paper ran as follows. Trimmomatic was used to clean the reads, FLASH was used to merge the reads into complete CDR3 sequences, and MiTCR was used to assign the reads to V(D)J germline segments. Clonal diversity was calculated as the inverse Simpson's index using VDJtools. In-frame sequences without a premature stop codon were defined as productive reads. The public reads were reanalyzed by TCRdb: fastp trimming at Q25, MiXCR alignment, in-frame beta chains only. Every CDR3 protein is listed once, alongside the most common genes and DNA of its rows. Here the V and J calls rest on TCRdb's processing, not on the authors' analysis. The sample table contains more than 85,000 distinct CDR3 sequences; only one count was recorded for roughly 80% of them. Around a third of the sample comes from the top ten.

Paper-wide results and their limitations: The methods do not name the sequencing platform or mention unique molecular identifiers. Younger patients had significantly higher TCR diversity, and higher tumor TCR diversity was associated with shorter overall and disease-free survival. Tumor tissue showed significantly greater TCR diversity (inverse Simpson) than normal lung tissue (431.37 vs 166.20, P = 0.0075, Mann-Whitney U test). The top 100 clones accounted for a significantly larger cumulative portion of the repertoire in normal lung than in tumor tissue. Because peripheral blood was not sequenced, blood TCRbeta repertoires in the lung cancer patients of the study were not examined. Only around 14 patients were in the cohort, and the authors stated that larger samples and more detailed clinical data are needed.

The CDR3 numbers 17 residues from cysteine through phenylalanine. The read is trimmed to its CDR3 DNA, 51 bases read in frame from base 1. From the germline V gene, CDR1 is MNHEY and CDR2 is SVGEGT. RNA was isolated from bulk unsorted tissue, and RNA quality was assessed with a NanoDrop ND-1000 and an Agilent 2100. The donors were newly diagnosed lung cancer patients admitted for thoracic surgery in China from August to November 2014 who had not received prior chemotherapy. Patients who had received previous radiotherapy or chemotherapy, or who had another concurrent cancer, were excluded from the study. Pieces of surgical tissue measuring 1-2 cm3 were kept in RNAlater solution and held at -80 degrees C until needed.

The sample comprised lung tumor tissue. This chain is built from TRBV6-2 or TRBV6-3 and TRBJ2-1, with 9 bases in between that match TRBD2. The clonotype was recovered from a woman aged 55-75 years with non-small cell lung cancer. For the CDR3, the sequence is CASSFSGRIVSYDEQFF. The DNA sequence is TGTGCCAGTAGTTTTAGCGGGAGAATTGTATCCTACGATGAGCAGTTCTTC.